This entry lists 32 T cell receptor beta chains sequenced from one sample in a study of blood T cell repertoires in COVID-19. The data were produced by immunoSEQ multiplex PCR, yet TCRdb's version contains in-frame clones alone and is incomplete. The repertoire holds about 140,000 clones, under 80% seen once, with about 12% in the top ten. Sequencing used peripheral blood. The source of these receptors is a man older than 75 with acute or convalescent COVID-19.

The CDR3 DNA reads as TGTGCCAGCGGACGGCAGGGGAGCTCTGGAAACACCATATATTTT. As protein: CASGRQGSSGNTIYF. The V and J genes are TRBV6-5 and TRBJ1-3, with a possible D match to TRBD1 (6 bases). Germline V gives CDR1 MNHEY, CDR2 SVGAGI. The CDR3 runs to 15 residues. Deletions cut 8 bases from V and 0 bases from J, with 14 bases between.

The CDR3 loop is CASSPIRQGGISEQFF. CDR3 DNA sequence: TGTGCCAGCTCACCAATCCGACAGGGTGGGATCAGTGAGCAGTTCTTC. The rearrangement links TRBV18 to TRBJ2-1; 7 bases are shared with TRBD1. Germline CDR1 and CDR2: KGHSH and LQKENI. The CDR3 covers 16 residues. V trimming: 2 bases; J trimming: 9 bases; junction bases outside the gene matches: 13. The full variable domain, its missing parts supplied by reference TRBV18 and TRBJ2-1, is NAGVMQNPRHLVRRRGQEARLRCSPMKGHSHVYWYRQLPEEGLKFMVYLQKENIIDESGMPKERFSAEFPKEGPSILRIQQVVRGDSAAYFCASSPIRQGGISEQFFGPGTRLTVL.

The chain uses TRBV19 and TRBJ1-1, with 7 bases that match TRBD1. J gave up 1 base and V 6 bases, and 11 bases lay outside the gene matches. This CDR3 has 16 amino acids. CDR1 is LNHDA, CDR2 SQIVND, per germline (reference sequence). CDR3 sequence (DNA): TGTGCCAGTAGATCTCTCCCGACAGGGCCGAACACTGAAGCTTTCTTT. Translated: CASRSLPTGPNTEAFF. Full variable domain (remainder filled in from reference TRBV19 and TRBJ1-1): DGGITQSPKYLFRKEGQNVTLSCEQNLNHDAMYWYRQDPGQGLRLIYYSQIVNDFQKGDIAEGYSVSREKKESFPLTVTSAQKNPTAFYLCASRSLPTGPNTEAFFGQGTRLTVV.

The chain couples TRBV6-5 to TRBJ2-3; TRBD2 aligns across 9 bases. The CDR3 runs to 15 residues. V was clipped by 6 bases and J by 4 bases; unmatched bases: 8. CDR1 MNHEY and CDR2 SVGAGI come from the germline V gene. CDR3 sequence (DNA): TGTGCCAGCAGCCTGAGGGGACTAGCAGCAGATACGCAGTATTTT. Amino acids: CASSLRGLAADTQYF.

The CDR3: CASSTLAGGETQYF. CDR3 in DNA: TGTGCCAGTAGTACCTTAGCGGGGGGTGAGACCCAGTACTTC. The chain joins TRBV19 to TRBJ2-5, with 10 bases aligning to TRBD2. Germline lookup yields CDR1 LNHDA and CDR2 SQIVND (reference sequence). This CDR3 is 14 amino acids long. Losses at the gene ends were 4 bases for V and 5 bases for J; bases not matched to a gene: 4.

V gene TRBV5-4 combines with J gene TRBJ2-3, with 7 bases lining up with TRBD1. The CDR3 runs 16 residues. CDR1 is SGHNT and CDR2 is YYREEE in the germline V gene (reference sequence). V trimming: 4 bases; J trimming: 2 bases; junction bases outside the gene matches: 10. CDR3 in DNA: TGTGCCAGCAGCCCGGGGACAGCCTTCGACACAGATACGCAGTATTTT. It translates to CASSPGTAFDTDTQYF.

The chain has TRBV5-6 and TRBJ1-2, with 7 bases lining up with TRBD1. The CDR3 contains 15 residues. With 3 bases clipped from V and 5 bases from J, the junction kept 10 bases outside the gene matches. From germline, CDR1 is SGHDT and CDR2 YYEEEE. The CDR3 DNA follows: TGTGCCAGCAGCTCTCGTGGCAGGGGGACGTATGGCTACACCTTC. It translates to CASSSRGRGTYGYTF.

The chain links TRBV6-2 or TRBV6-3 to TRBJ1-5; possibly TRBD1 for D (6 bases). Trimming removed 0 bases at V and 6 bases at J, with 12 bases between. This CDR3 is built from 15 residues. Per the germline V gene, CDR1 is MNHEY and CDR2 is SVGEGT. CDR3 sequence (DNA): TGTGCCAGCAGTTACTCCGAAGGACAGTTTCAGCCCCAGCATTTT. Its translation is CASSYSEGQFQPQHF.

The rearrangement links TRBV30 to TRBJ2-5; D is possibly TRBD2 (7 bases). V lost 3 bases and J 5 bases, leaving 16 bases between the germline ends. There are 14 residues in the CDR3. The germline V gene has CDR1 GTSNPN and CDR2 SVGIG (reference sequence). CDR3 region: CAWRLPGGRETQYF. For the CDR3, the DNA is TGTGCCTGGAGGTTGCCGGGGGGCCGGGAGACCCAGTACTTC.

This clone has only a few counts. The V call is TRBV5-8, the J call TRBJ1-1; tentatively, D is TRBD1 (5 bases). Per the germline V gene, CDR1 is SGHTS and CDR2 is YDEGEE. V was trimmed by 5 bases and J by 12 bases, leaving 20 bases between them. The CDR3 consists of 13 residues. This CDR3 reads CASSGWGGEKTFF. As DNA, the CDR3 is TGTGCCAGCAGTGGGTGGGGCGGTGAGAAGACTTTCTTT. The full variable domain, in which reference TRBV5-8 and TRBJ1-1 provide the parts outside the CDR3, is EAGVTQSPTHLIKTRGQQATLRCSPISGHTSVYWYQQALGLGLQFLLWYDEGEERNRGNFPPRFSGRQFPNYSSELNVNALELEDSALYLCASSGWGGEKTFFGQGTRLTVV.

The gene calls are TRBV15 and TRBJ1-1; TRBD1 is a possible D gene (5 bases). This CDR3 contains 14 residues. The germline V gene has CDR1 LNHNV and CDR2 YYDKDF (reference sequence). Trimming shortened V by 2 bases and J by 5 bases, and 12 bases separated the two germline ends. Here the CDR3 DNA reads TGTGCCACCAGCAGATATGGAAGGGGTACTGAAGCTTTCTTT. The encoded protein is CATSRYGRGTEAFF.

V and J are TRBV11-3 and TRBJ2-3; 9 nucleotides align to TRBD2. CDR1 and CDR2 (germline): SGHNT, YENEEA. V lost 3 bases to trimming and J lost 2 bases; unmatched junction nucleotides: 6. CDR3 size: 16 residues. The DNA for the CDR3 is TGTGCCAGCAGCTTGCGAGCGGGGGGCCCCACAGATACGCAGTATTTT. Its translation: CASSLRAGGPTDTQYF.

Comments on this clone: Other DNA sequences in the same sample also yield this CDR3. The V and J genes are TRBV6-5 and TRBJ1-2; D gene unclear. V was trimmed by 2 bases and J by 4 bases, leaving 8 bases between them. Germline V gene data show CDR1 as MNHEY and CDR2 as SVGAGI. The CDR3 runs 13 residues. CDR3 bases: TGTGCCAGCAGTTACGGAAGAGGCTATGGCTACACCTTC. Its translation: CASSYGRGYGYTF.

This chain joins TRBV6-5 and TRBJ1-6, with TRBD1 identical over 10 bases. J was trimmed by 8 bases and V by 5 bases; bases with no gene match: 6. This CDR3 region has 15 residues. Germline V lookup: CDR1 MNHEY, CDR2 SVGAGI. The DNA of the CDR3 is TGTGCCAGCAGTACGCCCGGACAGGGGGATTCACCCCTCCACTTT. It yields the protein CASSTPGQGDSPLHF.

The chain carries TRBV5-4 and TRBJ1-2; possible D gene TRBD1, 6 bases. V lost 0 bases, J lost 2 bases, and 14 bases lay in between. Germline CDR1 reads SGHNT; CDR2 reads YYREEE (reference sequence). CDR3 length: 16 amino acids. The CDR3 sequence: CASSLVRGALNYGYTF. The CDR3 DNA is TGTGCCAGCAGCTTGGTCAGGGGCGCGTTGAACTATGGCTACACCTTC. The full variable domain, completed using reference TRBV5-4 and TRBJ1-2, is ETGVTQSPTHLIKTRGQQVTLRCSSQSGHNTVSWYQQALGQGPQFIFQYYREEENGRGNFPPRFSGLQFPNYSSELNVNALELDDSALYLCASSLVRGALNYGYTFGSGTRLTVV.

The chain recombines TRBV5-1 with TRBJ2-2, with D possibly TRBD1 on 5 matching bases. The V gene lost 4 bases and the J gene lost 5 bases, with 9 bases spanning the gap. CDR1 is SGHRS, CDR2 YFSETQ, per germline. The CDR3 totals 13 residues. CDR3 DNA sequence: TGCGCCAGCAGCCAAAGGACAACCGGGGAGCTGTTTTTT. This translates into CASSQRTTGELFF.

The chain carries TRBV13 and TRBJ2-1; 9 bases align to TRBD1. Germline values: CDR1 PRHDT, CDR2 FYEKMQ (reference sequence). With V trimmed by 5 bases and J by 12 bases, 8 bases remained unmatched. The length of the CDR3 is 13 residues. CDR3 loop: CASSEDRGRGQFF. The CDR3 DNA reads TGTGCCAGCAGCGAGGACAGGGGTCGGGGGCAGTTCTTC.

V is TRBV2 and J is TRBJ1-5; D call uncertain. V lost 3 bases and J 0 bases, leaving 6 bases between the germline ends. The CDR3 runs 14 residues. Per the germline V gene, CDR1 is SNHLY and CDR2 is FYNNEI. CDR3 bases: TGTGCCAGCAGTGAGGGGAGTAGCAATCAGCCCCAGCATTTT. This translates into CASSEGSSNQPQHF.

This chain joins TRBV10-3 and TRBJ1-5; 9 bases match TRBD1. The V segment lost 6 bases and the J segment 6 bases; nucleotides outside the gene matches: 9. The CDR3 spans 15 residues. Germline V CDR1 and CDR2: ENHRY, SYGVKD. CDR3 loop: CAIRPGQGIGQPQHF. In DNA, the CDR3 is TGTGCCATCAGACCGGGACAGGGTATTGGTCAGCCCCAGCATTTT.

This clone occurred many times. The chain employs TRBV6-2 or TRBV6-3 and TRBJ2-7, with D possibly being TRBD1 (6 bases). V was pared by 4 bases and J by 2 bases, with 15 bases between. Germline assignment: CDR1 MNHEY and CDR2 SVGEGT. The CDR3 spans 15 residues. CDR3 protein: CASSSQGLPAYEQYF. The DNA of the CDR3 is TGTGCCAGCAGTTCCCAGGGGCTCCCAGCCTACGAGCAGTACTTC.

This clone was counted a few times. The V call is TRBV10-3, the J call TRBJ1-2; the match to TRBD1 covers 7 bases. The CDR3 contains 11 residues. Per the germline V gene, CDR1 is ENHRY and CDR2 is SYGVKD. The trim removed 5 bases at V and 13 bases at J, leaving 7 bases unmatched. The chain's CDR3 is CAISPGGQCTF. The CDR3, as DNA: TGTGCCATCAGTCCAGGGGGACAGTGCACCTTC.

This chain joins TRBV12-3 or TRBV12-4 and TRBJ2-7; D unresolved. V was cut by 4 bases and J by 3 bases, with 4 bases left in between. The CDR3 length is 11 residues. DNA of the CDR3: TGTGCCAGCAGTTCTCGCTACGAGCAGTACTTC. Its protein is CASSSRYEQYF.

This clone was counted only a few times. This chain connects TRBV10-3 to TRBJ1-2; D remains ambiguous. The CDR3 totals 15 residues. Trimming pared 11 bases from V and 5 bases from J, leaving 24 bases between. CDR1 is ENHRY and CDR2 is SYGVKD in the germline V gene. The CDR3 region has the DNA TGTGCCGCCGCGGAGAACCCTGGCGCCCGATATGGCTACACCTTC. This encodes CAAAENPGARYGYTF.

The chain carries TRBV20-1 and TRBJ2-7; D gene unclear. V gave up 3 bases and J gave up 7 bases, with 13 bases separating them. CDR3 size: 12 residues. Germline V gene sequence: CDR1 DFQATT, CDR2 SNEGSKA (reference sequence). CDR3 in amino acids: CSASMWAGEQYF. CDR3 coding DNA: TGCAGTGCTAGTATGTGGGCTGGGGAGCAGTACTTC.

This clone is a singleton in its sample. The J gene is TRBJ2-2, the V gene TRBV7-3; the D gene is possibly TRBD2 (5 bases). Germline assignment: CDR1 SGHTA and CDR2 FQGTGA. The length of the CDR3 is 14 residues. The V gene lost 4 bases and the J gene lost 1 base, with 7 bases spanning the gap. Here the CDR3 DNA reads TGTGCCAGCAGCTGGGCGGGGAACACCGGGGAGCTGTTTTTT. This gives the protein CASSWAGNTGELFF.

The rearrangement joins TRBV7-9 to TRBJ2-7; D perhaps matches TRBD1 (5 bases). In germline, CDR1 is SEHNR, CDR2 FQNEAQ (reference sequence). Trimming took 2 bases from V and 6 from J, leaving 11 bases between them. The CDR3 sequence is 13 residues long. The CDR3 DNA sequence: TGTGCCAGCAGCTTAACCAGGGTTGGCGAGCAGTACTTC. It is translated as CASSLTRVGEQYF.

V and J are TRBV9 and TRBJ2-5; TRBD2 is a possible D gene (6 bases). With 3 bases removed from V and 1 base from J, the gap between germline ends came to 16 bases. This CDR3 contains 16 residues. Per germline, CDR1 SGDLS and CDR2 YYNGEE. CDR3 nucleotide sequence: TGTGCCAGCAGCGAGGGGACTCCGGGACCCCAAGAGACCCAGTACTTC. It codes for CASSEGTPGPQETQYF.

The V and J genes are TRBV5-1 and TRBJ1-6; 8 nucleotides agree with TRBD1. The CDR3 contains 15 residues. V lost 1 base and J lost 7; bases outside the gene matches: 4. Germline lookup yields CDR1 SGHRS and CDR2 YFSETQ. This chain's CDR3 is CASSLSGQGNSPLHF. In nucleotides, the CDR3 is TGCGCCAGCAGCTTGAGCGGACAGGGAAATTCACCCCTCCACTTT.

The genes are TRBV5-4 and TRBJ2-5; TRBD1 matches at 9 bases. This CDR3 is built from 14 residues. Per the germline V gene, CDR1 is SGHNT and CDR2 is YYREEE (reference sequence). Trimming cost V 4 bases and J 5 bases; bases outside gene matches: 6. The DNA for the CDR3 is TGTGCCAGCAGCAGCCGGGACAGGGAGGAGACCCAGTACTTC. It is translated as CASSSRDREETQYF.

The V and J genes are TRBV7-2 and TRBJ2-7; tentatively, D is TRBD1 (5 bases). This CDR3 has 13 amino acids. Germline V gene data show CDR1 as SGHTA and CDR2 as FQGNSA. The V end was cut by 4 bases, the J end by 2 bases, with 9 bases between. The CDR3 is CASSYRITYEQYF. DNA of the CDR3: TGTGCCAGCAGCTACAGGATTACCTACGAGCAGTACTTC.

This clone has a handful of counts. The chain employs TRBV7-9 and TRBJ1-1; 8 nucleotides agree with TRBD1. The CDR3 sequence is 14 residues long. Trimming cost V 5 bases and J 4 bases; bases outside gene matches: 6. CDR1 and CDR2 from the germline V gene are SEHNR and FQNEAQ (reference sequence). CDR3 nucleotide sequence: TGTGCCAGCAGCCCTACAGGGGGAGGCACTGAAGCTTTCTTT. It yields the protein CASSPTGGGTEAFF.

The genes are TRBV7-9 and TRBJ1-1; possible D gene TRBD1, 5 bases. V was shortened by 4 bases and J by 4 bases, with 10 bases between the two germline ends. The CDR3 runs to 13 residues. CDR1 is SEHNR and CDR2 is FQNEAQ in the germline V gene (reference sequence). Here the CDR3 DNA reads TGTGCCAGCAGCTGGCTCGGGGGCACTGAAGCTTTCTTT. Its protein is CASSWLGGTEAFF.